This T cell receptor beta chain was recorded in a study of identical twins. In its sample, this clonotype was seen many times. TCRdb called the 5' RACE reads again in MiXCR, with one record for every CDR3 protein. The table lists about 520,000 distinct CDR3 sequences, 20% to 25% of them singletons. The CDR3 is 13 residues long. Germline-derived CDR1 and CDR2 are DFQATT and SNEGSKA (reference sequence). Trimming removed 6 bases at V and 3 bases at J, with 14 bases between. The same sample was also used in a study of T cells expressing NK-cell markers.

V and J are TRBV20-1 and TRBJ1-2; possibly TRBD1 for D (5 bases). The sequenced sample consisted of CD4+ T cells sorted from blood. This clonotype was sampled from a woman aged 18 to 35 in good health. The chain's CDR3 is CSAKRGVYYGYTF. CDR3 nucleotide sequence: TGCAGTGCAAAGAGGGGAGTTTACTATGGCTACACCTTC.